The 27 T cell receptor beta chains reported below all come from one sample, sequenced in a study of blood T cell repertoires in COVID-19. Sequencing used immunoSEQ multiplex PCR; TCRdb keeps in-frame clones, though not all of them. The sample includes 130,000 or so clones, approximately 84% of them seen just once. Specimen: peripheral blood. All receptors derive from a woman older than 75 with acute or convalescent COVID-19.

In its sample, this clone was seen once. V usage is TRBV5-1 and J usage is TRBJ2-2; a weak D match, TRBD2 (6 bases). The V gene's germline CDR1 is SGHRS and CDR2 YFSETQ. The V gene lost 1 base and the J gene lost 0 bases, with 7 bases spanning the gap. The CDR3 totals 15 residues. This CDR3 is CASSLRGANTGELFF. CDR3 sequence (DNA): TGCGCCAGCAGCTTGCGCGGGGCGAACACCGGGGAGCTGTTTTTT.

The chain links TRBV5-1 to TRBJ2-3, with D maybe TRBD2 (6 bases). CDR1 SGHRS and CDR2 YFSETQ come from the germline V gene. Deletions cut 4 bases from V and 1 base from J, with 19 bases between. This CDR3 is 17 amino acids long. Here the CDR3 reads CASSPGAGRGRTDTQYF. The DNA for the CDR3 is TGCGCCAGCAGCCCTGGGGCAGGGCGGGGTCGCACAGATACGCAGTATTTT.

The rearrangement joins TRBV6-6 to TRBJ2-3, with D tentatively TRBD1 (5 bases). The CDR3 has 16 residues. With 2 bases removed from V and 1 base from J, the gap between germline ends came to 13 bases. Per the germline V gene, CDR1 is MNHNY and CDR2 is SVGAGI (reference sequence). CDR3 protein: CASSYPTGVGTDTQYF. DNA for the CDR3: TGTGCCAGCAGTTACCCAACAGGAGTTGGCACAGATACGCAGTATTTT.

This clone has only one observation. The chain uses TRBV6-2 or TRBV6-3 and TRBJ1-2; D is unclear. The V gene lost 2 bases and the J gene lost 4 bases, with 8 bases spanning the gap. The CDR3 totals 13 residues. Looked up from germline, CDR1 is MNHEY and CDR2 is SVGEGT. CDR3 region: CASSYRGGYGYTF. The CDR3 nucleotides are TGTGCCAGCAGTTACCGGGGAGGCTATGGCTACACCTTC.

CDR3: CASSAGTGGDTQYF. Written as DNA, the CDR3 is TGTGCCAGCAGTGCCGGGACAGGGGGAGATACGCAGTATTTT. This chain uses TRBV2 with TRBJ2-3; 11 bases align to TRBD1. The CDR3 covers 14 residues. The V gene end was trimmed by 4 bases and the J gene end by 5 bases; junction bases not matched to a gene: 2. Germline V gene data show CDR1 as SNHLY and CDR2 as FYNNEI.

The V call is TRBV7-2, the J call TRBJ2-3, with D possibly TRBD2 on 5 matching bases. The V gene's germline CDR1 is SGHTA and CDR2 FQGNSA. The V gene lost 6 bases and the J gene lost 0 bases, with 13 bases spanning the gap. The CDR3 consists of 15 residues. The CDR3 DNA reads as TGTGCCAGCAGTATAACGGGGTCTAGCACAGATACGCAGTATTTT. The encoded protein is CASSITGSSTDTQYF.

The rearrangement joins TRBV30 to TRBJ1-1; 9 nucleotides align to TRBD1. Trimming at V came to 4 bases and at J to 4 bases, leaving 4 bases not matched to a gene. The CDR3 runs to 13 residues. Germline V gene data show CDR1 as GTSNPN and CDR2 as SVGIG (reference sequence). The CDR3 DNA reads TGTGCCTGGAAAACAGGGGGCGGCACTGAAGCTTTCTTT. Its protein is CAWKTGGGTEAFF.

CDR3 amino acids: CASSRLDYEQYF. The CDR3 nucleotides read TGTGCCAGCAGCAGACTAGACTACGAGCAGTACTTC. The chain links TRBV12-3 or TRBV12-4 to TRBJ2-7, with D possibly being TRBD2 (6 bases). CDR3 length: 12 residues. Trimming shortened V by 6 bases and J by 3 bases, and 9 bases separated the two germline ends.

In its sample, this clone was seen once. The chain joins TRBV5-5 to TRBJ1-3, with 10 bases that match TRBD1. Germline V lookup: CDR1 SGHKS, CDR2 YYEKEE (reference sequence). V lost 4 bases and J lost 0; bases outside the gene matches: 10. The CDR3 totals 18 residues. The CDR3 coding sequence is TGTGCCAGCAGCCCCGGGACAGGGGCCCAGTTCTCTGGAAACACCATATATTTT. This translates into CASSPGTGAQFSGNTIYF.

This sequence joins TRBV7-8 and TRBJ1-2, with 9 nucleotides matching TRBD1. Trimming removed 1 base from V and 7 bases from J; junction bases left unmatched: 7. CDR1 is SGHVS and CDR2 is FQNEAQ in the germline V gene. This CDR3 has 15 amino acids. The CDR3 bases are TGTGCCAGCAGCTTAGACCGGACAGGGGTAGGTGGCTACACCTTC. It specifies CASSLDRTGVGGYTF.

This chain uses TRBV4-1 with TRBJ2-5; tentatively, D is TRBD1 (5 bases). The V end was cut by 3 bases, the J end by 5 bases, with 10 bases between. From germline, CDR1 is MGHRA and CDR2 YSYEKL. This CDR3 spans 13 amino acids. The CDR3 nucleotides are TGCGCCAGCAGCCAGACCTCAGGGGAGACCCAGTACTTC. Translation: CASSQTSGETQYF.

This chain uses TRBV27 with TRBJ1-4; D is ambiguous. This CDR3 spans 14 amino acids. CDR1 and CDR2 (germline): MNHEY, SMNVEV (reference sequence). Trimming took off 8 bases at V and 5 bases at J, with 15 bases between the two ends. CDR3 nucleotide sequence: TGTGCCAGCCGATCATGGCAGTCAAATGAAAAACTGTTTTTT. Translating it yields CASRSWQSNEKLFF.

This rearrangement joins TRBV2 to TRBJ1-2, with 11 positions matching TRBD1. The CDR3 has 13 amino acids. Per germline, CDR1 SNHLY and CDR2 FYNNEI. J gave up 5 bases and V 8 bases, and 4 bases lay outside the gene matches. The CDR3 sequence: CASRTGGEYGYTF. CDR3 nucleotide sequence: TGTGCCAGCCGGACAGGGGGCGAGTATGGCTACACCTTC.

The rearrangement uses TRBV2 and TRBJ2-5, with 10 bases identical to TRBD1. Germline V CDR1 and CDR2: SNHLY, FYNNEI. V shed 3 bases and J 5 bases; nucleotides not matched to a gene: 9. The length of the CDR3 is 16 residues. This CDR3 reads CASSELVGQGFETQYF. Written as DNA, the CDR3 is TGTGCCAGCAGTGAGTTAGTGGGACAGGGGTTTGAGACCCAGTACTTC.

The J gene is TRBJ2-6, the V gene TRBV7-2, with D possibly being TRBD1 (6 bases). The CDR3 consists of 16 residues. In germline, CDR1 is SGHTA, CDR2 FQGNSA. Trimming stripped 5 bases from V and 3 bases from J, with 14 bases between. The CDR3 is CASSPHTGFGANVLTF. The CDR3 nucleotides are TGTGCCAGCAGCCCTCATACAGGGTTTGGGGCCAACGTCCTGACTTTC.

The V and J genes are TRBV19 and TRBJ2-1, with TRBD2 matching over 10 bases. This CDR3 is 16 amino acids long. With 4 bases clipped from V and 7 bases from J, the junction kept 10 bases outside the gene matches. CDR1 is LNHDA, CDR2 SQIVND, per germline (reference sequence). CDR3 sequence: CASSKILSGRFNEQFF. The CDR3 nucleotides are TGTGCCAGTAGTAAAATCCTTAGCGGGAGGTTTAATGAGCAGTTCTTC.

The chain is built from TRBV29-1 and TRBJ2-2; D is perhaps TRBD2 (6 bases). Trimming took off 3 bases at V and 1 base at J, with 6 bases between the two ends. Germline V gene data show CDR1 as SQVTM and CDR2 as ANQGSEA. This CDR3 is built from 13 residues. The chain's CDR3 is CSVDGGNTGELFF. The CDR3 DNA reads TGCAGCGTTGACGGGGGGAACACCGGGGAGCTGTTTTTT.

This clone showed up just a few times. V is TRBV6-6 and J is TRBJ1-4; 8 bases agree with TRBD1. There are 16 residues in the CDR3. Trimming at V came to 5 bases and at J to 8 bases, leaving 13 bases not matched to a gene. Germline CDR1 reads MNHNY; CDR2 reads SVGAGI (reference sequence). The CDR3 sequence is CASSPTTGVLSEKLFF. CDR3 nucleotide sequence: TGTGCCAGCAGTCCCACGACAGGGGTATTAAGCGAAAAACTGTTTTTT.

The rearrangement links TRBV2 to TRBJ2-5; 11 bases are a match to TRBD2. This CDR3 contains 13 residues. Losses at the gene ends were 6 bases for V and 4 bases for J; bases not matched to a gene: 1. Germline V lookup: CDR1 SNHLY, CDR2 FYNNEI. The chain's CDR3 is CASSGTSGETQYF. Written as DNA, the CDR3 is TGTGCCAGCAGCGGGACTAGCGGAGAGACCCAGTACTTC.

J is TRBJ2-3 and V is TRBV29-1; 9 nucleotides agree with TRBD2. Per the germline V gene, CDR1 is SQVTM and CDR2 is ANQGSEA. The CDR3 has 13 amino acids. After removal of 7 bases from V and 1 base from J, the junction contained 3 bases not matched to a gene. Here the CDR3 reads CSARLAGTDTQYF. Written as DNA, the CDR3 is TGCAGCGCTAGACTAGCGGGCACAGATACGCAGTATTTT.

V and J are TRBV18 and TRBJ1-6; tentatively, D is TRBD1 (5 bases). Trimming stripped 3 bases from V and 10 bases from J, with 13 bases between. The CDR3 runs to 14 residues. CDR1 KGHSH and CDR2 LQKENI come from the germline V gene. Here the CDR3 DNA reads TGTGCCAGCTCACCCATGGACAAGGGGTCACCCCTCCACTTT. Translation gives CASSPMDKGSPLHF.

The chain couples TRBV12-5 to TRBJ1-4, with 8 bases fitting TRBD1. J gave up 8 bases and V 7 bases, and 12 bases lay outside the gene matches. Germline-derived CDR1 and CDR2 are LGHNT and FRNRAP. This CDR3 has 15 amino acids. In DNA, the CDR3 is TGTGCTAGTGCCCAAAACTCAGGACAGGGCGAAAAACTGTTTTTT. It codes for CASAQNSGQGEKLFF.

The J gene is TRBJ2-2, the V gene TRBV10-3; 11 bases align to TRBD1. The CDR3 is made up of 16 amino acids. The V and J ends lost 2 bases and 5 bases, in that order; junction bases with no gene match: 4. The germline V gene encodes CDR1 ENHRY and CDR2 SYGVKD. The CDR3 coding sequence is TGTGCCATCAGTGAGGGACAGGGGGCAGCAACCGGGGAGCTGTTTTTT. Its protein product is CAISEGQGAATGELFF.

J is TRBJ1-1 and V is TRBV5-4, with 8 bases lining up with TRBD1. This CDR3 contains 14 residues. The germline V gene encodes CDR1 SGHNT and CDR2 YYREEE (reference sequence). The ends lost 4 bases at V and 1 base at J; junction bases unmatched: 3. CDR3 in amino acids: CASSRTGGNTEAFF. The CDR3 bases are TGTGCCAGCAGCCGCACAGGGGGGAACACTGAAGCTTTCTTT. Combining the CDR3 with reference TRBV5-4 and TRBJ1-1 gives the whole variable domain ETGVTQSPTHLIKTRGQQVTLRCSSQSGHNTVSWYQQALGQGPQFIFQYYREEENGRGNFPPRFSGLQFPNYSSELNVNALELDDSALYLCASSRTGGNTEAFFGQGTRLTVV.

The rearrangement joins TRBV6-2 or TRBV6-3 to TRBJ2-6, with D maybe TRBD2 (5 bases). The CDR3 runs 15 residues. Trimming pared 8 bases from V and 4 bases from J, leaving 15 bases between. Germline CDR1 is MNHEY and CDR2 is SVGEGT. The CDR3 is CASGLKRFGANVLTF. CDR3 coding DNA: TGTGCCAGCGGCCTAAAGCGGTTCGGGGCCAACGTCCTGACTTTC.

This chain links TRBV7-2 with TRBJ1-2, with 12 bases fitting TRBD1. The germline CDR1 and CDR2 sequences are SGHTA and FQGNSA. The ends lost 5 bases at V and 8 bases at J; junction bases unmatched: 12. The CDR3 loop spans 16 amino acids. The CDR3 reads CASSPEARDRGRGYTF. DNA for the CDR3: TGTGCCAGCAGCCCCGAAGCTCGGGACAGGGGGCGAGGCTACACCTTC.

The V gene is TRBV7-2, the J gene TRBJ2-7; 10 bases are a match to TRBD2. Germline trimming cut 0 bases from V and 4 bases from J; bases unmatched to any gene: 6. The CDR3 loop spans 16 amino acids. Germline V gene lookup returns CDR1 SGHTA and CDR2 FQGNSA. DNA of the CDR3: TGTGCCAGCAGCTTAGCGGGGCTAGCGGGAGTGTACGAGCAGTACTTC. This encodes CASSLAGLAGVYEQYF.